This T cell receptor (beta chain) originates from a study of T cell repertoires and HLA-DP antigens. The wider study: CD4+ T cells were cocultured with HeLa cells expressing HLA-DP. One stimulator alloantigen differed from self by one groove amino acid; the other by ten.

Trimming removed 4 bases at V and 0 bases at J, with 7 bases between. The CDR3 is 14 residues long. Germline V gives CDR1 ENHRY, CDR2 SYGVKD. Deep-resolution sequencing targeted approximately 220,000 T cell genomes in pre-culture CD4+ samples. Profiled with immunoSEQ multiplex PCR; TCRdb holds only in-frame clones, not every one. The repertoire consists of around 90,000 clones, with approximately 86% occurring once and the leading ten covering about 1.8%. About this clone itself: Its antigen is currently unknown.

V gene TRBV10-3 combines with J gene TRBJ1-5; D remains ambiguous. The receptor was derived from a man in his fifties or sixties in good health and CMV-seronegative. Sequences were obtained from CD4+ T cells from PBMCs. For the CDR3, the DNA is TGTGCCATCAGTGCTTTTCCTAGCAATCAGCCCCAGCATTTT. This encodes CAISAFPSNQPQHF.